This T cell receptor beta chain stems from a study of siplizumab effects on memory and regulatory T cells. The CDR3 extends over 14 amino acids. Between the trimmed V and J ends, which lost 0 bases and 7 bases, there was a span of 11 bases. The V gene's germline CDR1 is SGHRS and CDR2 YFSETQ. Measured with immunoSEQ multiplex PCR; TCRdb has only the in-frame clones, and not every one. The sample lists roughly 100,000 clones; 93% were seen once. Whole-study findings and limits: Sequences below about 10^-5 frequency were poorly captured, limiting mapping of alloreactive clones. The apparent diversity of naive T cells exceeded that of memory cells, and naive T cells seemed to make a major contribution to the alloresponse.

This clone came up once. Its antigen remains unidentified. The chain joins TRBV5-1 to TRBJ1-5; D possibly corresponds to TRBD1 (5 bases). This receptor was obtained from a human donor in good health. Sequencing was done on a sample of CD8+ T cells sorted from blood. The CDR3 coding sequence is TGCGCCAGCAGCTTGGGGGGGATGGGACAGCCCCAGCATTTT. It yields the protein CASSLGGMGQPQHF.